This entry concerns a single TCR beta chain. This clone has only one observation. The target of this receptor is not known. Per-base qualities were not stored, and no clone one base away is much larger. From the cysteine up to the phenylalanine, the CDR3 has a length of 16 residues. Only the CDR3 portion is preserved as DNA: 48 bases, with reading frame beginning at the first base. The germline V gene gives CDR1 as SNHLY and CDR2 as FYNNEI. V is shortened by 5 bases, J by 1 base, and the region joining them spans 15 bases. The library was built by means of the immunoSEQ multiplex PCR assay. In the authors' own workflow: A statistical classification framework was built for diagnosing cytomegalovirus status from the catalog of TCR beta chain sequences. The source is immuneACCESS, and TCRdb retained only in-frame sequences with V and J called. Part of the clones is not carried over; for the studies checked, unresolved V genes explain less than half of this, and the remainder is unexplained. The DNA gave D and trimming, while V, J and clone size come from that table. The sample table records approximately 180,000 clones; around 86% of these occur just once. The ten largest clones represent over 1.3% of the sample.

This sample is drawn from a study of cytomegalovirus exposure and HLA in healthy donors (dated by TCRdb to the late 2010s). General notes on the study: A later analysis indicated that the 90 to 150 validation repertoires were generated on the platform also employed for the 670 or so repertoires of the first cohort. The study aimed to test whether signatures of past pathogen exposure could be identified by cataloging public T cell receptors. Besides the first cohort of around 700 subjects, a separate validation cohort made up of roughly 120 different subjects was used. High-throughput TCR immunosequencing, statistical association of individual TCRs with disease status, and machine learning were combined to predict cytomegalovirus infection status.

Results and caveats for the whole study, not just this receptor: The authors suggested that the approach could potentially be extended to other disease states and immunological phenotypes. In a later analysis, TCRs clustered in the first cohort were found to also tend to co-occur in the 120 or so validation repertoires, with roughly 93% of cluster scores above 0. While some public TCRs were present in many individuals, most TCR sequences turned up only very rarely across donors. A total of roughly 160 TCR beta chains were listed by the study as associated with cytomegalovirus. Cytomegalovirus status was reported to be diagnosed by the classifier with high specificity and sensitivity in both the original and validation cohorts. The validation cohort had no HLA typing available for a later analysis, so co-occurrence within that cohort was assessed over all 120 or so repertoires. A few of the identified cytomegalovirus-associated TCR beta chains were confirmed in vitro to be specific for cytomegalovirus antigens.

The donors belonged to the validation cohort of roughly 120 subjects, which was separate from the roughly 700-subject first cohort. The sample was PBMCs. This clonotype was obtained from a woman younger than 30 in good health and CMV-seronegative. This receptor chain uses TRBV2 and TRBJ1-3; tentative D gene TRBD1, with 6 bases matching. The CDR3 protein is CASSKRLDRSGNTIYF. Read as DNA, the sequence is TGTGCCAGCAGTAAACGATTGGACAGATCTGGAAACACCATATATTTT. Supplemented by the reference TRBV2 and TRBJ1-3 proteins around the CDR3, the complete variable domain is EPEVTQTPSHQVTQMGQEVILRCVPISNHLYFYWYRQILGQKVEFLVSFYNNEISEKSEIFDDQFSVERPDGSNFTLKIRSTKLEDSAMYFCASSKRLDRSGNTIYFGEGSWLTVV.